This T cell receptor beta chain was identified in a study of control samples from healthy donors and cancer patients. The assay was immunoSEQ multiplex PCR, and TCRdb's table has in-frame clones only and misses some. Of 100,000 to 150,000 clones in the sample, roughly 90% were seen once. The receptor comes from a woman aged 50 to 65 in good health. The sequencing sample was made of blood.

CDR3 region: CASGHGQVIGNYGYTF. The DNA for the CDR3 is TGTGCTAGTGGCCATGGACAGGTGATAGGTAACTATGGCTACACCTTC. This rearrangement joins TRBV12-5 to TRBJ1-2, with 7 bases identical to TRBD1. CDR3 length equals 16 residues. Germline CDR1 is LGHNT and CDR2 is FRNRAP. V was clipped by 6 bases and J by 1 base; unmatched bases: 11.